This T cell receptor beta chain was observed in a study of blood T cell repertoires in COVID-19. About the research overall: Italy, Spain and the United States were the sources of the convalescent and acute COVID-19 samples. T cells, B-cell-depleted T cells, or PBMCs provided the cDNA or gDNA that served as material.

In the authors' workflow: Scientists estimated how many nucleated cells there were by amplifying reference gene primers. Libraries were prepared by immunoSEQ multiplex PCR; TCRdb keeps only in-frame clonotypes and omits some of them. The V and J calls and clone size were taken over from that table, and D and trimming were inferred from the DNA. The data contain over 150,000 clones, just under 85% of them singletons. Enrollment of patients from Seattle took place during active infection, with longitudinal follow-up. This CDR3 spans 15 amino acids. Trimming removed 0 bases from V and 9 bases from J, with 18 bases in between.

Sequencing used peripheral blood. This rearrangement joins TRBV23-1 to TRBJ2-7; D is possibly TRBD1 (6 bases). TRBV23-1 is classed as an ORF, of uncertain function. This clonotype originated in a woman aged 80 or over with COVID-19, enrolled during active disease. The CDR3 coding sequence is TGCGCCAGCAGTCAATCGAAAAGGGGGTTCTTCGGGCAGTACTTC. Amino acids: CASSQSKRGFFGQYF.